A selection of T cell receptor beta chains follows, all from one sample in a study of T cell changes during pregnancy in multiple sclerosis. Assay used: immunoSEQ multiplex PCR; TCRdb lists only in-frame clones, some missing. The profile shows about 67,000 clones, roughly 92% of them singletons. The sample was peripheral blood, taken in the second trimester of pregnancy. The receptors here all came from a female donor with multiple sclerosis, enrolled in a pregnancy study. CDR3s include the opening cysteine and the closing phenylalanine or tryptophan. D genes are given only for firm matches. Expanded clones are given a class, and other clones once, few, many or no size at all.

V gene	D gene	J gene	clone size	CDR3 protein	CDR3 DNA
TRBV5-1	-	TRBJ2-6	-	CASSPRTQAASGANVLTF	TGCGCCAGCAGCCCTCGGACTCAAGCGGCATCTGGGGCCAACGTCCTGACTTTC
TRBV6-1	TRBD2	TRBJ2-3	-	CASSDRSRGVTDTQYF	TGTGCCAGCAGTGATAGAAGTCGGGGGGTCACAGATACGCAGTATTTT
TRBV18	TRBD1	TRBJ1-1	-	CASSPTDRVEAFF	TGTGCCAGCTCACCCACCGACAGGGTCGAAGCTTTCTTT
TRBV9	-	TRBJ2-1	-	CASSRGGNTYNEQFF	TGTGCCAGCAGCAGAGGCGGGAACACCTACAATGAGCAGTTCTTC
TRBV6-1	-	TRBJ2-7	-	CASSEFSSGDTIRYF	TGTGCCAGCAGTGAATTTTCCTCGGGAGACACCATACGGTACTTC
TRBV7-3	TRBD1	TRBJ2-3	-	CASSSTGGSDTQYF	TGTGCCAGCAGCTCTACAGGGGGGTCAGATACGCAGTATTTT
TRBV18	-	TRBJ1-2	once	CASSPGEIGYGYTF	TGTGCCAGCTCACCAGGGGAGATAGGGTATGGCTACACCTTC
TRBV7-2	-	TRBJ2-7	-	CASSFSLSYEQYF	TGTGCCAGCAGCTTCTCCCTCTCCTACGAGCAGTACTTC
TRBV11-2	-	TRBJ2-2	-	CASSGVRTVTGNTGELFF	TGTGCCAGCAGCGGGGTTCGTACTGTGACAGGGAACACCGGGGAGCTGTTTTTT
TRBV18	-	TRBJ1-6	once	CASSPFESSYNSPLHF	TGTGCCAGCTCACCATTCGAGAGCTCCTATAATTCACCCCTCCACTTT
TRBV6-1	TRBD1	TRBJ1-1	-	CASSEGQGADFRTEAFF	TGTGCCAGCAGTGAAGGGCAGGGGGCGGACTTTCGCACTGAAGCTTTCTTT
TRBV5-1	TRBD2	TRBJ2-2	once	CASSLIAGGNGELFF	TGCGCCAGCAGCTTGATAGCGGGAGGTAACGGGGAGCTGTTTTTT
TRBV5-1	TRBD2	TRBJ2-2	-	CASSFFGAGGPLNTGELFF	TGCGCCAGCAGCTTTTTTGGGGCGGGAGGGCCTTTGAACACCGGGGAGCTGTTTTTT
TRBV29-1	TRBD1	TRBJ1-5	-	CSVRTGVSGQPQHF	TGCAGCGTCAGGACAGGGGTAAGTGGGCAGCCCCAGCATTTT
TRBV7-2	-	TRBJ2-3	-	CASSLPGSAQYF	TGTGCCAGCAGCTTGCCGGGGTCGGCGCAGTATTTT
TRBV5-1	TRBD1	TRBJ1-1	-	CASSLGDSGAFF	TGCGCCAGCAGCCTGGGGGACAGCGGGGCTTTCTTT
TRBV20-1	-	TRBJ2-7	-	CSARRVDEQYF	TGCAGTGCTAGGAGGGTGGACGAGCAGTACTTC
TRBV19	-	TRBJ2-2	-	CASSRAGVKSSNTGELFF	TGTGCCAGTAGTAGGGCCGGGGTCAAATCCTCGAACACCGGGGAGCTGTTTTTT
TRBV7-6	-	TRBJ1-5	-	CASSLEAGGQPQHF	TGTGCCAGCAGCTTAGAGGCAGGAGGTCAGCCCCAGCATTTT
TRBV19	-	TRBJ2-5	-	CASSIDVATQETQYF	TGTGCCAGTAGTATAGATGTGGCGACACAAGAGACCCAGTACTTC
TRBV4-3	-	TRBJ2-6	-	CASSPSEVGASGANVLTF	TGCGCCAGCAGCCCAAGTGAGGTGGGGGCCTCTGGGGCCAACGTCCTGACTTTC
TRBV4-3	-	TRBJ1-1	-	CASSQYQGNTEAFF	TGCGCCAGCAGCCAGTATCAGGGGAATACTGAAGCTTTCTTT
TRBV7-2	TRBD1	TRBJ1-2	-	CASSLAGQGVNGYTF	TGTGCCAGCAGCTTGGCGGGGCAGGGGGTTAATGGCTACACCTTC
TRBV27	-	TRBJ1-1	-	CASSLLSGMNTEAFF	TGTGCCAGCAGTTTACTTTCCGGGATGAACACTGAAGCTTTCTTT
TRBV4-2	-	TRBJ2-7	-	CASSQDRNSYEQYF	TGTGCCAGCAGCCAAGATAGGAACAGCTACGAGCAGTACTTC
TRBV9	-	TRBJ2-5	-	CASSVVGGQETQYF	TGTGCCAGCAGCGTAGTGGGGGGTCAAGAGACCCAGTACTTC
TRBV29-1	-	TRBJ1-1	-	CSVPAGGRNTEAFF	TGCAGCGTACCTGCCGGGGGGAGGAACACTGAAGCTTTCTTT
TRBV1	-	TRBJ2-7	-	CTSRIKAREQYF	TGCACCAGCAGAATCAAAGCACGGGAGCAGTACTTC
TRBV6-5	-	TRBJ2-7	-	CASSYSTYGSYEQYF	TGTGCCAGCAGTTACTCGACTTACGGCTCCTACGAGCAGTACTTC
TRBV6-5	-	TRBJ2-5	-	CASNLGSTKRPQYF	TGTGCCAGCAACCTGGGGAGCACCAAGAGACCCCAGTACTTC
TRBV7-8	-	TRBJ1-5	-	CASSFDRNQPQHF	TGTGCCAGCAGCTTCGATAGAAATCAGCCCCAGCATTTT
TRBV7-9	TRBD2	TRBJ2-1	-	CASSPPLRLAGGGEQFF	TGTGCCAGCAGCCCCCCTCTCAGACTAGCGGGAGGAGGTGAGCAGTTCTTC
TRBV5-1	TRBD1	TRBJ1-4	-	CASSSPAGQGTNEKLFF	TGCGCCAGCAGCTCGCCGGCGGGACAGGGGACTAATGAAAAACTGTTTTTT
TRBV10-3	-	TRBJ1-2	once	CAISESVGGTDSNYGYTF	TGTGCCATCAGTGAGTCGGTAGGCGGGACCGATTCAAACTATGGCTACACCTTC
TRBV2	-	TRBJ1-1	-	CASREDTGKSAEAFF	TGTGCCAGCAGAGAAGATACAGGGAAGTCTGCTGAAGCTTTCTTT
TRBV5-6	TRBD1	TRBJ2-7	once	CASSEGQGAITYEQYF	TGTGCCAGCAGCGAAGGACAGGGGGCGATCACCTACGAGCAGTACTTC
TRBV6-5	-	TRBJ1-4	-	CASPNCRGASEKLFF	TGTGCCAGCCCAAATTGTCGGGGGGCAAGTGAAAAACTGTTTTTT
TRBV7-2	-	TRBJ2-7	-	CASSLVRRHHSYEQYF	TGTGCCAGCAGCTTAGTTCGGCGGCACCACTCCTACGAGCAGTACTTC
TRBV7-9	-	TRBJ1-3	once	CASSLPGPGNTIYF	TGTGCCAGCAGCTTACCAGGGCCTGGAAACACCATATATTTT
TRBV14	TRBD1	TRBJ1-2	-	CASSHGQGGHGYTF	TGTGCCAGCAGCCATGGACAGGGAGGACATGGCTACACCTTC
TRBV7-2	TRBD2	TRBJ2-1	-	CASSLGLAATYNEQFF	TGTGCCAGCAGCTTAGGGCTAGCGGCGACTTACAATGAGCAGTTCTTC
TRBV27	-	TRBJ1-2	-	CATASKDGYTF	TGTGCCACCGCATCTAAAGATGGCTACACCTTC
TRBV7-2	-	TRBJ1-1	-	CASSFTDKQHTEAFF	TGTGCCAGCAGCTTTACGGACAAGCAACACACTGAAGCTTTCTTT
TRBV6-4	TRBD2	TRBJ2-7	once	CASSDSGSGRPAEQYF	TGTGCCAGCAGTGACTCTGGTAGCGGGAGGCCAGCTGAGCAGTACTTC
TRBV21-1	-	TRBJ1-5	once	CASSKCIQADSNQPQHF	TGTGCCAGCAGCAAATGTATACAGGCCGATAGCAATCAGCCCCAGCATTTT
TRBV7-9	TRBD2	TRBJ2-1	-	CASSLGRGGQPSRFF	TGTGCCAGCAGCTTAGGTCGCGGGGGGCAACCTTCTCGGTTCTTC
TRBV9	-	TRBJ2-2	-	CASSPRAAYANTGELFF	TGTGCCAGCAGCCCCCGAGCGGCCTACGCGAACACCGGGGAGCTGTTTTTT
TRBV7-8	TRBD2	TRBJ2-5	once	CASSLELAGGLLETQYF	TGTGCCAGCAGCTTAGAGCTAGCGGGGGGCCTCTTGGAGACCCAGTACTTC
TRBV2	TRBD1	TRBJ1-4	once	CASVTSGTVNEKLFF	TGTGCCAGCGTAACCTCCGGGACAGTGAATGAAAAACTGTTTTTT
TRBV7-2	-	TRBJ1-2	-	CASSRRGGASIDNYGYTF	TGTGCCAGCAGCCGACGCGGAGGGGCCTCAATCGATAACTATGGCTACACCTTC
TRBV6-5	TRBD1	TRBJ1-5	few	CASRDDRGPNQPQHF	TGTGCCAGCAGAGACGACAGGGGGCCTAATCAGCCCCAGCATTTT
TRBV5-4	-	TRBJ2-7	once	CASSLGSSPGYEQYF	TGTGCCAGCAGCTTGGGTAGTAGCCCTGGATACGAGCAGTACTTC
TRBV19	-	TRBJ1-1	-	CASSGRQSNTEAFF	TGTGCCAGTAGTGGAAGACAGAGCAACACTGAAGCTTTCTTT
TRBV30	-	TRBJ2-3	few	CAWSVGDTQYF	TGTGCCTGGTCTGTCGGGGATACGCAGTATTTT
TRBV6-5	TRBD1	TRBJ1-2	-	CASRQDRGVYGYTF	TGTGCCAGCCGTCAGGACAGGGGGGTCTATGGCTACACCTTC
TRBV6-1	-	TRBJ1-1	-	CASSDHGRGPEAFF	TGTGCCAGCAGTGACCACGGACGAGGGCCTGAAGCTTTCTTT
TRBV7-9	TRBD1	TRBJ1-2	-	CASSPTGSAFGYTF	TGTGCCAGCAGCCCGACAGGGTCCGCTTTTGGCTACACCTTC